This T cell receptor (beta chain) came from a study of human T cells and chemical hapten exposure (dated by TCRdb to the early 2020s). Study-wide context: For sensitization, 2% DPC in acetone was applied to a 2 cm by 2 cm area of upper inner arm skin. Alopecia areata with under or over 50% scalp involvement, alopecia totalis and alopecia universalis were represented in the patient cohort, which was mostly female. In alopecia patients, the study followed how the peripheral blood TCR repertoire changed in vivo over primary and secondary sensitization to diphenylcyclopropenone (DPC), a hapten. Under 30 alopecia patients gave blood for TCR sequencing at one to four time points (pre-sensitization, 2, 6 and 24 weeks). Patch testing was performed on the upper back with Finn chambers containing 0.01% DPC, and the patch tests were scored after 6 days according to International Contact Dermatitis Research Group standards. Libraries were combined into a pool for sequencing, and differences in TCR yield between samples came mainly from small differences in library volumes within the pool. Weekly therapeutic DPC doses were additionally applied to the scalp of patients throughout the approximately 24-week study period. Blood was sampled from patients pre-sensitization (week 0) and at 2, 6 and about 24 weeks after DPC sensitization.

Overall study outcomes, separate from this receptor: Repeated subsampling changed both the strength of the expansion versus patch-test correlation and the threshold at which that correlation became significant. Alopecia, a presumed autoimmune disease, was present in all patients, so the immune response of the patients might differ from that of healthy individuals. DPC sensitization did not change the number of TCRs with a frequency above 1 in 1000, and there was no evidence of changes in global repertoire structure. Patch test score correlated positively with the number of PT1 expanded TCRs, reaching significance at thresholds 8, 16 and 32 but not at 4. Compared with pre-sensitization or healthy control sets, expanded TCRs formed significantly more large CDR3 similarity clusters, which is consistent with antigen-driven responses.

The time point label for this specimen denotes: patch test 3, about 24 weeks after DPC sensitization. In the paper's terms, the treatment or condition label means: therapeutic diphenylcyclopropenone sensitization with weekly scalp DPC. At each patch-test visit, blood was drawn before the patch test was applied. Eligible patients were aged 18 to 70, diagnosed with alopecia, deemed suitable for DPC therapy, and excluded if pregnant. Total RNA was extracted from unfractionated whole blood that had been collected in Tempus Blood RNA tubes. To prepare the library, RACE was applied. Sequencing took place on a NextSeq 500. During library preparation, unique molecular identifiers were attached to individual cDNA molecules so that TCRs could be counted quantitatively and reproducibly. For every blood RNA sample, sequencing covered both the TCR alpha and TCR beta chains. From the authors' description of their analysis: A median of around 96,000 TCRs per sample was observed, with a range of about 20,000 to 750,000. V, J and CDR3 annotation of the TCR reads was performed with the Decombinator software suite. For the PS versus PT1 abundance plots, all samples were subsampled to the same number of TCRs (28,000). Expanded TCRs were defined as absent before sensitization and observed at least eight times at the 2-week time point. TCRdb reworked the public reads: Q25 trimming with fastp, MiXCR clone assembly, productive beta chains retained. Every distinct CDR3 protein forms one entry, paired with its most common genes and DNA. What appears here as the V and J calls and clone size reflects TCRdb's work, not the paper's. This sample lists over 55,000 distinct CDR3 sequences; around 10% were detected once. Roughly 1.5% of the sample lies in the top ten.

This clonotype was counted ten times or more. Its antigen remains unidentified. Qualities for individual bases were not recorded, and no much larger clone is one base off. Trimming takes 1 base from V and 1 base from J, and the germline ends sit 26 bases apart. Inclusive of the bounding cysteine and phenylalanine, the CDR3 is 20 residues long. The retained sequence is limited to the CDR3, 60 bases, with the frame set at the first base. According to the germline V gene, CDR1 reads SGHAT and CDR2 reads FQNNGV. The sample here was whole blood, taken in connection with sensitization to the hapten diphenylcyclopropenone (DPC). This chain is built from TRBV11-2 and TRBJ2-7; the D segment could be TRBD2, given 5 matching bases. The source is a woman aged 45-65 years with alopecia areata. Some clones in this sample may be carry-over from other donors' samples. CDR3 protein: CASSLVGIGQAGRRSYEQYF. The bases read TGTGCCAGCAGCTTAGTCGGAATAGGTCAGGCGGGCCGCCGATCCTACGAGCAGTACTTC.